This T cell receptor (beta chain) was captured in a study of blood T cells in healthy people across ages. The overall study: Per two T cells, template switching captured roughly one barcoded beta molecule. Study-wide findings and caveats: Diversity estimated from one million T cells was considered an underestimate. Relative to aged donors, long-lived donors carried more naive CD4+ cells and displayed higher diversity.

This clonotype was seen more than once but under ten times. The antigen remains undetermined. Caucasian individuals from Russia who were healthy and aged about 6 to 95 acted as donors. Combining a sample-barcoded 5' primer with a J-beta primer mix, a second PCR ran for 7 to 11 cycles. TCRdb re-called the 5' RACE reads with MiXCR, one entry per CDR3 protein. The repertoire holds approximately 880,000 distinct CDR3 sequences, with roughly 43% as singletons. CDR3 length equals 14 residues. Trimming shortened V by 4 bases and J by 5 bases, and 12 bases separated the two germline ends. CDR1 and CDR2 (germline): SGHAT, FQNNGV.

The TCR originated in a young man in good health. This chain uses TRBV11-2 with TRBJ2-1; D unclear. The sample taken for sequencing was blood. The CDR3 sequence is CASSSLQKNNEQFF. The CDR3 DNA reads TGTGCCAGCAGCTCCCTCCAGAAAAACAATGAGCAGTTCTTC.